Listed below are T cell receptor beta chains from one sample, sequenced in a study of T cell changes during pregnancy in multiple sclerosis. The data were produced by immunoSEQ multiplex PCR, yet TCRdb's version contains in-frame clones alone and is incomplete. The sample includes tens of thousands of clones, around 90% of them seen just once. Here the sequenced sample was peripheral blood, taken in the first trimester of pregnancy. The receptors derive from a female donor with multiple sclerosis, enrolled in a pregnancy study. Both conserved end residues are part of each CDR3. The order of the fields is D gene, J gene, clone size, V gene, CDR3 DNA, CDR3 protein. A D gene is named only where the DNA matches it firmly. Clone size is given for some rows only: seen once, a few or many times, or a class if the clone is expanded.

d_call: TRBD1
j_call: TRBJ2-1
clone_size: NA
v_call: TRBV4-1
cdr3_nt: TGCGCCAGCAGCCAAGAGGGACAGAACTACAATGAGCAGTTCTTC
cdr3_aa: CASSQEGQNYNEQFF

d_call: NA
j_call: TRBJ2-7
clone_size: NA
v_call: TRBV27
cdr3_nt: TGTGCCAGCACTGACTCGTCCTACGAGCAGTACTTC
cdr3_aa: CASTDSSYEQYF

d_call: NA
j_call: TRBJ1-2
clone_size: NA
v_call: TRBV28
cdr3_nt: TGTGCCAGCAGATCCCAGGGAATTGAGGGCTACACCTTC
cdr3_aa: CASRSQGIEGYTF

d_call: TRBD1
j_call: TRBJ1-5
clone_size: NA
v_call: TRBV30
cdr3_nt: TGTGCCTGGAGTAGACAGGGAAATCAGCCCCAGCATTTT
cdr3_aa: CAWSRQGNQPQHF

d_call: TRBD1
j_call: TRBJ1-2
clone_size: NA
v_call: TRBV5-1
cdr3_nt: TGCGCCAGCAGCTCGAATGACAGGGGGCCTGACGGCTACACCTTC
cdr3_aa: CASSSNDRGPDGYTF

d_call: NA
j_call: TRBJ1-1
clone_size: few
v_call: TRBV19
cdr3_nt: TGTGCCAGTAGTTCAGGGGTGGAAGCTTTCTTT
cdr3_aa: CASSSGVEAFF

d_call: NA
j_call: TRBJ1-5
clone_size: NA
v_call: TRBV30
cdr3_nt: TGTGCCTGGAGTGATCGTAGCAATCAGCCCCAGCATTTT
cdr3_aa: CAWSDRSNQPQHF

d_call: TRBD2
j_call: TRBJ2-3
clone_size: NA
v_call: TRBV7-8
cdr3_nt: TGTGCCAGCAGCTTAACGGGAGGGCGGACAGATACGCAGTATTTT
cdr3_aa: CASSLTGGRTDTQYF

d_call: NA
j_call: TRBJ2-4
clone_size: NA
v_call: TRBV5-1
cdr3_nt: TGCGCCAGCAGCTTCGAACAAACCCTAGCCAAAAACATTCAGTACTTC
cdr3_aa: CASSFEQTLAKNIQYF

d_call: NA
j_call: TRBJ1-4
clone_size: NA
v_call: TRBV15
cdr3_nt: TGTGCCACCAGCAGAGACAGGGGTGAAAAACTGTTTTTT
cdr3_aa: CATSRDRGEKLFF